This T cell receptor (beta chain) was documented in a study of blood T cell repertoires in COVID-19. From germline, CDR1 is SGHVS and CDR2 FNYEAQ. V lost 1 base, J lost 3 bases, and 4 bases stayed unmatched. The CDR3 consists of 16 residues. Clones were sequenced by immunoSEQ multiplex PCR, and TCRdb holds only the in-frame ones, with some missing. The sample records just under 150,000 clones, roughly 87% being singletons. The V call is TRBV7-6, the J call TRBJ2-1, with TRBD2 matching 9 bases. The source material was peripheral blood. The clonotype originates from a woman in her forties or fifties with acute or convalescent COVID-19. This CDR3 reads CASSLDSSGDYNEQFF. In DNA, the CDR3 is TGTGCCAGCAGCTTAGATTCTAGCGGGGACTACAATGAGCAGTTCTTC.